The 13 T cell receptor beta chains given below trace back to one sample, sequenced in a study of blood T cell repertoires in COVID-19. The method was immunoSEQ multiplex PCR; TCRdb's version includes in-frame clones alone and lacks a portion of them. The sample consists of about 81,000 clones, approximately 78% of them appearing once. The specimen sequenced was peripheral blood. All receptors come from a man in his 60s with acute or convalescent COVID-19.

V usage is TRBV6-5 and J usage is TRBJ2-1; TRBD1 matches 7 bases. Germline V gives CDR1 MNHEY, CDR2 SVGAGI. The CDR3 is 13 amino acids. Germline trimming cut 6 bases from V and 4 bases from J; bases unmatched to any gene: 3. The CDR3 protein is CASRRDSYNEQFF. The CDR3 bases are TGTGCCAGCAGACGGGACAGTTACAATGAGCAGTTCTTC.

As regards this clone: Germline and junction disagree at one end, which may indicate a read error. J is TRBJ2-7 and V is TRBV3-1 (or the pseudogene TRBV3-2), with unresolved D. The CDR3 has 12 residues. The germline V gene has CDR1 LGHDT and CDR2 YNNKEL (reference sequence). This CDR3 is CASNQDPGEQYF. CDR3 sequence (DNA): TGTGCCAGCAACCAAGATCCCGGCGAGCAGTACTTC.

This clone was picked up a small number of times. V and J are TRBV12-3 or TRBV12-4 and TRBJ1-1; D may be TRBD1 (6 bases). This CDR3 is 12 amino acids long. The V and J ends lost 1 base and 10 bases respectively, with 10 bases between them. The DNA for the CDR3 is TGTGCCAGCAGTTTAGTTGACAGGCGAGCTTTCTTT. Protein sequence: CASSLVDRRAFF.

V usage is TRBV7-2 and J usage is TRBJ1-1; 8 nucleotides line up with TRBD1. The germline V gene has CDR1 SGHTA and CDR2 FQGNSA. The CDR3 is 14 amino acids. The V gene end was trimmed by 6 bases and the J gene end by 2 bases; junction bases not matched to a gene: 5. Written as DNA, the CDR3 is TGTGCCAGCAGAGTTGCAGGGGGCAACACTGAAGCTTTCTTT. It translates to CASRVAGGNTEAFF.

The CDR3 protein is CSASWGPGETQYF. CDR3 DNA sequence: TGCAGTGCTAGTTGGGGGCCGGGTGAGACCCAGTACTTC. The chain joins TRBV20-1 to TRBJ2-5; TRBD1 might be the D (6 bases). Per germline, CDR1 DFQATT and CDR2 SNEGSKA (reference sequence). V was trimmed by 3 bases and J by 5 bases, leaving 13 bases between them. This CDR3 is 13 amino acids long.

This chain links TRBV4-1 with TRBJ2-3; D is possibly TRBD2 (5 bases). The V end lost 1 base, the J end lost 7 bases, and 21 bases lay between the germline ends. Germline CDR1 MGHRA, CDR2 YSYEKL. The length of the CDR3 is 17 residues. CDR3 region: CASSQGGRASVLYTQYF. CDR3 in DNA: TGCGCCAGCAGCCAAGGAGGGCGGGCCTCGGTGTTGTATACGCAGTATTTT.

The V gene is TRBV5-1, the J gene TRBJ2-7; 8 bases fit TRBD1. V was clipped by 3 bases and J by 5 bases; unmatched bases: 10. Germline V gives CDR1 SGHRS, CDR2 YFSETQ. This CDR3 has 15 residues. The CDR3 DNA reads as TGCGCCAGCAGCTCCCAAGTGGACAGGGTTCACGAGCAGTACTTC. Protein sequence: CASSSQVDRVHEQYF.

The chain couples TRBV4-3 to TRBJ2-3, with 9 bases identical to TRBD1. CDR1 is LGHNA, CDR2 YSLEER, per germline. Losses at the gene ends were 3 bases for V and 4 bases for J; bases not matched to a gene: 5. The CDR3 has 15 amino acids. CDR3 bases: TGCGCCAGCAGCCAGACAGGGGGTATTGCAGATACGCAGTATTTT. Its translation is CASSQTGGIADTQYF.

The genes are TRBV5-4 and TRBJ2-5, with 7 bases that match TRBD1. V shed 2 bases, J shed 2 bases, and the junction held 3 bases outside the gene matches. Germline-derived CDR1 and CDR2 are SGHNT and YYREEE (reference sequence). The CDR3 is 14 amino acids. In DNA form, the CDR3 reads TGTGCCAGCAGCTTTCCGGGACAGCAAGAGACCCAGTACTTC. It is translated as CASSFPGQQETQYF.

The chain couples TRBV25-1 to TRBJ1-2; D possibly corresponds to TRBD1 (6 bases). In germline, CDR1 is MGHDK, CDR2 SYGVNS. Trimming removed 3 bases at V and 14 bases at J, with 13 bases between. The CDR3 runs 11 residues. In nucleotides, the CDR3 is TGTGCCAGCAGTGATTGGACAGAAGTAACCTTC. It codes for CASSDWTEVTF.

This clone was seen a handful of times. The V gene is TRBV7-2, the J gene TRBJ1-5; maybe TRBD1 (6 bases). The ends were cut back, 4 bases at V and 7 bases at J, with 14 bases in the middle. The germline gives CDR1 SGHTA, CDR2 FQGNSA. This CDR3 has 14 residues. CDR3 sequence reads: CASSWGTQQQPQHF. The CDR3 nucleotides are TGTGCCAGCAGCTGGGGGACACAGCAGCAGCCCCAGCATTTT.

This clone was picked up one time. The CDR3 DNA reads TGCGCCAGCAGCCAAGAGGGAAGCGGGAGAGGGGAAGATACGCAGTATTTT. This encodes CASSQEGSGRGEDTQYF. The rearrangement links TRBV4-3 to TRBJ2-3; 8 bases map to TRBD2. The length of the CDR3 is 17 residues. Trimming cost V 0 bases and J 5 bases; bases outside gene matches: 10. The germline V gene has CDR1 LGHNA and CDR2 YSLEER.

The J gene is TRBJ1-5, the V gene TRBV30; D is unresolved. Germline loops: CDR1 GTSNPN, CDR2 SVGIG (reference sequence). The V end was cut by 1 base, the J end by 3 bases, with 7 bases between. CDR3 length: 13 residues. The CDR3 region is CAWSGHDNQPQHF. CDR3 bases: TGTGCCTGGAGTGGGCACGACAATCAGCCCCAGCATTTT.